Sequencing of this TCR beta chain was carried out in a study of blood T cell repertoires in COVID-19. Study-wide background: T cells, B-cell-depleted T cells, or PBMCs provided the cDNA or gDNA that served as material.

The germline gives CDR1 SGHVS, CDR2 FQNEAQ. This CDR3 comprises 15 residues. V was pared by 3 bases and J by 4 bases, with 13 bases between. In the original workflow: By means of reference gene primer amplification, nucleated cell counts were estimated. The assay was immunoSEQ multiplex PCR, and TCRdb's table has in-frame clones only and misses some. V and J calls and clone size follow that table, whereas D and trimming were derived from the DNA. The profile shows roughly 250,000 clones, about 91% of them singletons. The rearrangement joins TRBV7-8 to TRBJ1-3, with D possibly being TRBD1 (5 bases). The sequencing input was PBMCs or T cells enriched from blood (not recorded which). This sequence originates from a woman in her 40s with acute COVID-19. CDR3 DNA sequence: TGTGCCAGCAGCTTCCGGGAGGGGCCAGGAAACACCATATATTTT. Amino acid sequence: CASSFREGPGNTIYF.